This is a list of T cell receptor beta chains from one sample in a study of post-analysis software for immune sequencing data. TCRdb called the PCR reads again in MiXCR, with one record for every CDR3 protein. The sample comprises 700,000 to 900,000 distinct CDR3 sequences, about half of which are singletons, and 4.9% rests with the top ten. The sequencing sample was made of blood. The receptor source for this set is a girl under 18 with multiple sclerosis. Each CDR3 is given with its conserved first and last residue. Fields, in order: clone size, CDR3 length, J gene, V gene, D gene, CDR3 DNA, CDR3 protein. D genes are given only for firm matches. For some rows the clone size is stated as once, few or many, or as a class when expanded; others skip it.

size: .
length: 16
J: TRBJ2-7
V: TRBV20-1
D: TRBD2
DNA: TGCAGTGCTAGGGACAGACGACTAGCGGGAGGCGGCGAGCAGTACTTC
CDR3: CSARDRRLAGGGEQYF

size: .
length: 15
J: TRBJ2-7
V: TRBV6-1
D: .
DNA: TGTGCCAGCAGTGAAGCTCCTAGCGTCTCCTACGAGCAGTACTTC
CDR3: CASSEAPSVSYEQYF

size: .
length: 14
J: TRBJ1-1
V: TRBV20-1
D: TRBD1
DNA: TGCAGTGCTAGAGATATGGCAGGGGGGACTGAAGCTTTCTTT
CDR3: CSARDMAGGTEAFF

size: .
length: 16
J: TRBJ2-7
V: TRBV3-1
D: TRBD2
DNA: TGTGCCAGCAGCCATGGTAGCGGGAGGAGCTCCTACGAGCAGTACTTC
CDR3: CASSHGSGRSSYEQYF

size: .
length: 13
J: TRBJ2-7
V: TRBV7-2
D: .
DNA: TGTGCCAGCAGCTTAGAAGTCTACCACGAGCAGTACTTC
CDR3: CASSLEVYHEQYF

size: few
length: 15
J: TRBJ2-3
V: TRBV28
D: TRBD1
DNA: TGTGCCAGCAGTTCCCGGGACAGACGCACAGATACGCAGTATTTT
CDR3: CASSSRDRRTDTQYF

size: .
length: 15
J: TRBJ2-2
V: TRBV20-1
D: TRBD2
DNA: TGCAGTGCTTCGACTAGCGGGAGCTGGACCGGGGAGCTGTTTTTT
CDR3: CSASTSGSWTGELFF

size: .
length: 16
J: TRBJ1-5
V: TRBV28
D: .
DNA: TGTGCCAGCAGTTTATTAGGGAGTCGGTCAAGTCAGCCCCAGCATTTT
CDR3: CASSLLGSRSSQPQHF

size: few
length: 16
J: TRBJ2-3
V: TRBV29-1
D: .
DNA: TGCAGCGTTGACAGGGCACTTAGCAGCCGCACAGATACGCAGTATTTT
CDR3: CSVDRALSSRTDTQYF

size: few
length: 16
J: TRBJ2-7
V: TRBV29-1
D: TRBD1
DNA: TGCAGCGTTTTGACGCCGGGACAGGGGGCGAAGGACAGGCAGTACTTC
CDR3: CSVLTPGQGAKDRQYF

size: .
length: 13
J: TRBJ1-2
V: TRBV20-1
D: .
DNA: TGCAGTGCTTCGGGGGGCAGGAACTATGGCTACACCTTC
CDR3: CSASGGRNYGYTF

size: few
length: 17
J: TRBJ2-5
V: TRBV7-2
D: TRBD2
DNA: TGTGCCAGCAGCTTCCTTGGGACTAGCGGGAGGGGGGAGACCCAGTACTTC
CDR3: CASSFLGTSGRGETQYF

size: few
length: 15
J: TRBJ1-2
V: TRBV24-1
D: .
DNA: TGTGCCACCAGTGAATACGGGGTGGAAGGCTATGGCTACACCTTC
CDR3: CATSEYGVEGYGYTF

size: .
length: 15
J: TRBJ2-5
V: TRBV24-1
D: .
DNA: TGTGCCACCAGTGTGGGGCAGTCGTACCAAGAGACCCAGTACTTC
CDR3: CATSVGQSYQETQYF

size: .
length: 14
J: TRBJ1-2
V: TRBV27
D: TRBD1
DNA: TGTGCCAGCAGTTCCCGACAGGGTAGCTATGGCTACACCTTC
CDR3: CASSSRQGSYGYTF

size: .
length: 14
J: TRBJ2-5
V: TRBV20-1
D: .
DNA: TGCAGTGCTAGAGAGCTCAGACTACAAGAGACCCAGTACTTC
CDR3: CSARELRLQETQYF

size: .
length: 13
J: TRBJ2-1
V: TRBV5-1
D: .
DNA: TGCGCCAGCAGCTCGGACAGTCACAATGAGCAGTTCTTC
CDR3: CASSSDSHNEQFF

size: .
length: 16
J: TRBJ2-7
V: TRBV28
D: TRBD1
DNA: TGTGCCAGCAGTTATGAATGGGGGACAGGGTCCTACGAGCAGTACTTC
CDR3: CASSYEWGTGSYEQYF

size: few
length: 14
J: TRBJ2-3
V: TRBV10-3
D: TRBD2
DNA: TGTGCCCATGCGGTTACTAGCGGCACAGATACGCAGTATTTT
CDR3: CAHAVTSGTDTQYF

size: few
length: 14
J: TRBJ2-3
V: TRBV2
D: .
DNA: TGTGCCAGCAGTGACAGGGCCCCCACAGATACGCAGTATTTT
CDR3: CASSDRAPTDTQYF